This entry is about one T cell receptor beta chain. CDR3 length equals 16 residues. V gave up 1 base and J gave up 2 bases; unmatched junction bases: 6. Germline V CDR1 and CDR2: SGHVS, FNYEAQ. The sample belongs to a study of technical replicates of blood from several donors. Clones were sequenced by immunoSEQ multiplex PCR, and TCRdb holds only the in-frame ones, with some missing. Of roughly 74,000 clones detected, roughly 90% appear once; the ten largest clones hold around 0.42%. Sequenced input: T cells isolated from PBMCs. The TCR sequence derives from a human donor in good health. This chain uses TRBV7-6 with TRBJ2-5; 8 bases agree with TRBD2. CDR3 amino acids: CASSLEPSGLQETQYF. The CDR3 bases are TGTGCCAGCAGCTTAGAGCCTAGCGGGCTACAAGAGACCCAGTACTTC.